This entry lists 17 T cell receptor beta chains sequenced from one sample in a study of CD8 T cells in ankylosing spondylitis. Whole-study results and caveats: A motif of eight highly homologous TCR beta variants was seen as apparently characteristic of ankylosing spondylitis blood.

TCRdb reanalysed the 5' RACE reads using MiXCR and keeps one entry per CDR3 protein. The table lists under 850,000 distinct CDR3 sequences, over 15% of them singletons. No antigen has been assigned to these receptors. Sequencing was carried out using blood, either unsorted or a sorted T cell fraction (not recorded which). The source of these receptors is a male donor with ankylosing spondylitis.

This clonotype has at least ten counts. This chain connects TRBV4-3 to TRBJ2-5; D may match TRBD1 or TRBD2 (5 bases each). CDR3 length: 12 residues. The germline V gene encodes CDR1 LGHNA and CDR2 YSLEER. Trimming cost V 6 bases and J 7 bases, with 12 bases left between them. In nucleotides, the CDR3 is TGCGCCAGCAGGGGGTCTGGGGGGACCCAGTACTTC. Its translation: CASRGSGGTQYF.

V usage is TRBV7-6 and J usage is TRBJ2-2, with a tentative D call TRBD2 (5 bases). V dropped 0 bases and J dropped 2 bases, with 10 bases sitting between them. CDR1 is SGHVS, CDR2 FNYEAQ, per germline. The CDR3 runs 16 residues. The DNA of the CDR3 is TGTGCCAGCAGCTTAGCTCAGCGGAGAAACACCGGGGAGCTGTTTTTT. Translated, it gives CASSLAQRRNTGELFF.

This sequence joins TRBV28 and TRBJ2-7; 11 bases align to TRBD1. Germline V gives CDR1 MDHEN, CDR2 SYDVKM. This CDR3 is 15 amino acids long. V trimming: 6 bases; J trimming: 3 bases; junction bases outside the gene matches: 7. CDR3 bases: TGTGCCAGCAGGGGAACCGGGACAGGGGGCTACGAGCAGTACTTC. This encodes CASRGTGTGGYEQYF.

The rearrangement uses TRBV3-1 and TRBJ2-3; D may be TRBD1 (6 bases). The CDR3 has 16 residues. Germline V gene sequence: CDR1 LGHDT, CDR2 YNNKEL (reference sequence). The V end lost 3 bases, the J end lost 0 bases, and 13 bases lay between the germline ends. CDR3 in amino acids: CASSHPQQGSTDTQYF. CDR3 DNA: TGTGCCAGCAGCCACCCACAACAGGGTAGCACAGATACGCAGTATTTT.

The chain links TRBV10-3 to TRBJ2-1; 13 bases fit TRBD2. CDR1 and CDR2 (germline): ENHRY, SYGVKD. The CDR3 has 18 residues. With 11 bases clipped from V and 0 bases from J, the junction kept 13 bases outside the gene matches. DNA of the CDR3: TGTGCCGTCGCGGGACTAGCGGGGCCCAAGAGCTCCTACAATGAGCAGTTCTTC. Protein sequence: CAVAGLAGPKSSYNEQFF.

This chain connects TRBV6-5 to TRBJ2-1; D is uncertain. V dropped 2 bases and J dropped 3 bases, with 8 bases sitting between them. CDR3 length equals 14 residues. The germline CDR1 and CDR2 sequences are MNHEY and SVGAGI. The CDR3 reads CASSYAGGYNEQFF. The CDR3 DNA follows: TGTGCCAGCAGTTACGCTGGCGGCTACAATGAGCAGTTCTTC.

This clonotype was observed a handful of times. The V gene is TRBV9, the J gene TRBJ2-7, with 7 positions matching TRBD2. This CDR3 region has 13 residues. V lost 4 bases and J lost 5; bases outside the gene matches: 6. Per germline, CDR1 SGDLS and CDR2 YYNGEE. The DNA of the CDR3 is TGTGCCAGCAGCTCTTGGACTAGTGACGAGCAGTACTTC. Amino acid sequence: CASSSWTSDEQYF.

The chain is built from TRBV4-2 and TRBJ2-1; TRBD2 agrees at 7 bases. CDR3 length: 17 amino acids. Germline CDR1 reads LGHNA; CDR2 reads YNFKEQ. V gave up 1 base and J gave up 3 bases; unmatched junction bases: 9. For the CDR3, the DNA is TGTGCCAGCAGCCAAGCCCCTACGGGGGGTTTCTACAATGAGCAGTTCTTC. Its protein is CASSQAPTGGFYNEQFF.

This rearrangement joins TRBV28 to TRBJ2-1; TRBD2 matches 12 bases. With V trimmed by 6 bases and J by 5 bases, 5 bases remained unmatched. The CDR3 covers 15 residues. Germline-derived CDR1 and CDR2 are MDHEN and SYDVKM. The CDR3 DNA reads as TGTGCCAGCAGGACTAGCGGGAGAGGGAACAATGAGCAGTTCTTC. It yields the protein CASRTSGRGNNEQFF. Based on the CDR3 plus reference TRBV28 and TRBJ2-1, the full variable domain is DVKVTQSSRYLVKRTGEKVFLECVQDMDHENMFWYRQDPGLGLRLIYFSYDVKMKEKGDIPEGYSVSREKKERFSLILESASTNQTSMYLCASRTSGRGNNEQFFGPGTRLTVL.

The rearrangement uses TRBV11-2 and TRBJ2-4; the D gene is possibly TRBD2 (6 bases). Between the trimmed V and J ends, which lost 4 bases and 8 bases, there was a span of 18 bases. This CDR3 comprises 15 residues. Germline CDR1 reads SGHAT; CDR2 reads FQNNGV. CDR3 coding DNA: TGTGCCAGCAGCTCTCCGGGGGACGGAGGATACATTCAGTACTTC. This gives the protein CASSSPGDGGYIQYF.

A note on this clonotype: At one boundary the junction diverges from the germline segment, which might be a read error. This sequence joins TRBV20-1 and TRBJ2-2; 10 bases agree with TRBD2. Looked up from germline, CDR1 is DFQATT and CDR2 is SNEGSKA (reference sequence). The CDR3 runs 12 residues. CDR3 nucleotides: TGCAGCGCTAGCGGGGGAACCGGGGAGCTGTTTTTT. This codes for CSASGGTGELFF.

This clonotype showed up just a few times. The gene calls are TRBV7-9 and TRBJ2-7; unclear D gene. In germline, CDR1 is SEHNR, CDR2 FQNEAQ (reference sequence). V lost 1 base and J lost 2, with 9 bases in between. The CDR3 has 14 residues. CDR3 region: CASSLGHYPYEQYF. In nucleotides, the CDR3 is TGTGCCAGCAGCTTAGGTCACTACCCCTACGAGCAGTACTTC.

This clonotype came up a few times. CDR3 coding DNA: TGTGCCAGCAGTAAACAGAGAACCGGGGAGCTGTTTTTT. The encoded protein is CASSKQRTGELFF. This chain connects TRBV2 to TRBJ2-2; D uncertain. Trimming left V 5 bases short and J 5 bases short, with 9 bases between. The CDR3 has 13 residues. Germline CDR1 SNHLY, CDR2 FYNNEI.

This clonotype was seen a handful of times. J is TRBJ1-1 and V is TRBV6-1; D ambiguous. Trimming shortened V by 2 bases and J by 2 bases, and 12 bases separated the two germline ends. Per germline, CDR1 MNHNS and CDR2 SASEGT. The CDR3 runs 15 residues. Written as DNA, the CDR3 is TGTGCCAGCAGTGAAAGGTATTTCGAAAACACTGAAGCTTTCTTT. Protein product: CASSERYFENTEAFF.

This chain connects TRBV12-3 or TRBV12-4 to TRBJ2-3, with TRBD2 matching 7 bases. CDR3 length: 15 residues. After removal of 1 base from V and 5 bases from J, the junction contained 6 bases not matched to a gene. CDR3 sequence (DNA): TGTGCCAGCAGTTTAGTTGCGGGAGAGATAGATACGCAGTATTTT. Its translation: CASSLVAGEIDTQYF.

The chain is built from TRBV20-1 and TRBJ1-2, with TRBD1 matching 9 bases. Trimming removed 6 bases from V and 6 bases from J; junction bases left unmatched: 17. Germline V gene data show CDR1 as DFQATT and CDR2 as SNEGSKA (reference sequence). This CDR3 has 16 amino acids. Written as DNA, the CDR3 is TGCAGTGCCACCGACGGGACAGGGTCGATTGGGCATGGCTACACCTTC. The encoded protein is CSATDGTGSIGHGYTF.

The CDR3 bases are TGTGCCATCAGTGAATTGGGGCGAGATGAGCAGTTCTTC. The encoded protein is CAISELGRDEQFF. The rearrangement joins TRBV10-3 to TRBJ2-1; D is perhaps TRBD1 (5 bases). Trimming removed 3 bases from V and 8 bases from J, with 11 bases in between. Germline V gene sequence: CDR1 ENHRY, CDR2 SYGVKD. The CDR3 runs to 13 residues.